This paragraph reports one T cell receptor beta chain. What it binds is not known. These data come from a study of T-cell reconstitution after alpha-beta-depleted transplantation in children. As it was prepared, the TCRbeta library received unique molecular identifiers. TCRdb re-called the PCR reads through MiXCR, storing one row per CDR3 protein. The data show 700,000 or so distinct CDR3 sequences, around 13% seen once. Regarding the study as a whole: Where alpha-beta T cells came from about two months after transplant was reportedly several hundred expanded graft clones. In some patients, recipient T cells and intrathymic progenitors surviving conditioning explained high day-60 diversity. When one year had passed after transplant, most T-cell counts and diversity came from newly produced T cells.

This TCR was sampled from a girl between 2 and 10 years old with congenital amegakaryocytic thrombocytopenia, due to receive a stem cell transplant. The specimen was PBMCs, collected before TCRalphabeta/CD19-depleted stem cell transplant.

This CDR3 reads CASSPRETGHTGELFF. Written as DNA, the CDR3 is TGTGCCAGCAGTCCCCGGGAGACAGGGCACACCGGGGAGCTGTTTTTT. The chain combines TRBV5-5 with TRBJ2-2, with D maybe TRBD1 (7 bases). This CDR3 spans 16 amino acids. The V and J ends lost 5 bases and 3 bases respectively, with 17 bases between them. CDR1 is SGHKS, CDR2 YYEKEE, per germline (reference sequence).